This paragraph reports one TCR beta chain. The antigen is undetermined. V was clipped by 5 bases and J by 3 bases; unmatched bases: 7. This CDR3 is built from 14 residues. Looked up from germline, CDR1 is SGHAT and CDR2 is FQDESV (reference sequence). This sample was taken from a study of T cell repertoires in cytomegalovirus infection. Study background: Researchers turned to recently identified HLA-C-restricted CMV epitopes as well as well-studied HLA-B-restricted ones. Public TCR beta signatures indicated both CMV infection and matching HLA type. The study, taken as a whole, reports: CMV carriers with the relevant HLA were identified by cumulative public TCR beta family frequency. HLA-C-restricted CMV-specific TCR beta clonotypes prevailed in the ex vivo response.

TCRdb ran MiXCR on the reads and lists one entry per CDR3 protein. The data show 100,000 to 150,000 distinct CDR3 sequences, over 30% seen once. The rearrangement joins TRBV11-1 to TRBJ2-7; TRBD1 agrees at 7 bases. The source was CD8+ T cells from cultured PBMCs, collected from culture after CMV antigen stimulation. This clonotype was sampled from a human donor in good health (CMV status not recorded). Some clones in this sample may be carry-over from other donors' samples. CDR3 bases: TGTGCCAGCAGCGCGTGGGACAGAAACTACGAGCAGTACTTC. Its translation: CASSAWDRNYEQYF.